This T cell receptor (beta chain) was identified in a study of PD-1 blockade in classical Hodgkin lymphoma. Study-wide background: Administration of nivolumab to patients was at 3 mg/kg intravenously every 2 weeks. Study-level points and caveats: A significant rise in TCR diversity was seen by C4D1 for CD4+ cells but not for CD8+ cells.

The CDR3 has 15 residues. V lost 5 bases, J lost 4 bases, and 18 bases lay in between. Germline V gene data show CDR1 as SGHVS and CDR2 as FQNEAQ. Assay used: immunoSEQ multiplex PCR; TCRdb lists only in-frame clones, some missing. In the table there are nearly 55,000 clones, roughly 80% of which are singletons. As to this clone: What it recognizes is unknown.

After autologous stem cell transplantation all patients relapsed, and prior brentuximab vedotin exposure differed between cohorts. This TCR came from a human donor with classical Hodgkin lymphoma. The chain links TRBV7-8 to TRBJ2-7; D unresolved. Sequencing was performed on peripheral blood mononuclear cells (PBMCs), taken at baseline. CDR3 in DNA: TGTGCCAGCAGCCCTCTATTGTCAGCTATATACGAGCAGTACGTC. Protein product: CASSPLLSAIYEQYV.